This TCR beta chain comes out of a study of CD8+ T cells in alopecia areata. Notes on the study in general: Administration of tofacitinib significantly diminished scalp clonality and expanded CD8+ clones within the top 100. The presence of one nonresponder keeps the tie between baseline CD8+ expansion and response uncertain.

Investigators isolated RNA and reverse transcribed it into cDNA to act as the sequencing template. TCRdb's copy holds only in-frame clones and misses some; the assay was immunoSEQ multiplex PCR. There are about 160,000 clones in the sample; less than 70% occur only once, and 0.91% lies in the top ten. V lost 7 bases, J lost 0 bases, and 7 bases lay in between. The CDR3 runs 14 residues. The germline V gene encodes CDR1 MNHEY and CDR2 SMNVEV (reference sequence). This clone was seen just once. What it binds is not known. Treatment noted: oral pan-JAK inhibitor, 5-10 mg twice daily. Specimens obtained from alopecia areata patients comprised lesional scalp punch biopsies and peripheral blood. Sorted populations comprised CD4+ and CD8+ T cells obtained from PBMCs.

The V call is TRBV27, the J call TRBJ1-6; D call uncertain. The TCR sequence derives from a human donor with alopecia areata. Source: CD4+ T cells sorted from blood, taken at week 4, from a patient treated with tofacitinib. CDR3 protein: CASMGSSYNSPLHF. The CDR3 coding sequence is TGTGCCAGCATGGGGAGCTCCTATAATTCACCCCTCCACTTT.